This is a list of T cell receptor beta chains from one sample in a study of human T cells and chemical hapten exposure. TCRdb re-called the RACE reads with MiXCR, one entry per CDR3 protein. The sample contains 110,000 to 150,000 distinct CDR3 sequences, around 11% of which appear only once. Sequences were derived from whole blood, sampled in connection with sensitization to the hapten diphenylcyclopropenone (DPC). These receptors came from a woman aged 50 to 65 with alopecia areata. Some clones in this sample may be carry-over from other donors' samples. The CDR3 runs from the conserved cysteine through the conserved F or W. The D gene is left open where the match is weak. Not all rows give a size; the values are once, few, many and, for expanded clones, a class.

abundance,v_gene,len,j_gene,d_gene,CDR3nt,CDR3aa
.,TRBV30,14,TRBJ1-2,.,TGTGCCTGGAGTGTATCTGGGCCTGCCGGTGGCTACACCTTC,CAWSVSGPAGGYTF
.,TRBV18,15,TRBJ2-2,TRBD1,TGTGCCAGCACGCCGGACAGGACAAACACCGGGGAGCTGTTTTTT,CASTPDRTNTGELFF
many,TRBV23-1,16,TRBJ1-4,.,TGCGCCAGCAGTCACGAGGGGGGTTTGCTAATGAAAAAACTGTTTTTT,CASSHEGGLLMKKLFF
many,TRBV7-2,14,TRBJ1-5,.,TGTGCCAGCAGCTTTTCACTGGACTATCAGCCCCAGCATTTT,CASSFSLDYQPQHF
few,TRBV6-4,16,TRBJ2-1,TRBD2,TGTGCCAGCAGTGCATCTTTACTAGCGGGATACAATGAGCAGTTCTTC,CASSASLLAGYNEQFF
.,TRBV14,17,TRBJ2-1,TRBD2,TGTGCCAGCAGCCAAGATCCCGGGGTTAGCGGGAGGGATGAGCAGTTCTTC,CASSQDPGVSGRDEQFF
.,TRBV6-2/TRBV6-3,16,TRBJ2-5,TRBD1,TGTGCCAGCAGTTACGCCTCCGGGACAGCCCAAGAGACCCAGTACTTC,CASSYASGTAQETQYF
.,TRBV5-1,14,TRBJ1-1,TRBD1,TGCGCCAGCAGACGACAGGGGGCGATTACTGAAGCTTTCTTT,CASRRQGAITEAFF
.,TRBV7-8,15,TRBJ2-2,.,TGTGCCAGCAGCTTAGCGGATGTTAGCCCCGGGGAGCTGTTTTTT,CASSLADVSPGELFF
.,TRBV5-1,13,TRBJ1-1,.,TGCGCCAGCAGCTGGAGTCAGAACACTGAAGCTTTCTTT,CASSWSQNTEAFF
many,TRBV11-2,13,TRBJ2-6,.,TGTGCCAGCAGCTACGCCGGGGCCAACGTCCTGACTTTC,CASSYAGANVLTF
.,TRBV9,18,TRBJ2-6,TRBD1,TGTGCCAGCAGCTTCCCGACAGGGGAGTCCCCTGGGGCCAACGTCCTGACTTTC,CASSFPTGESPGANVLTF
few,TRBV4-2,14,TRBJ2-7,.,TGTGCCAGCAGCCAAGAGCCTGAATCCTACGAGCAGTACTTC,CASSQEPESYEQYF
.,TRBV6-6,17,TRBJ1-1,.,TGTGCCAGCAGGGATGACAGGAGCGGCCTCGCCGGGCCTGAAGCTTTCTTT,CASRDDRSGLAGPEAFF
few,TRBV6-5,14,TRBJ2-2,.,TGTGCCAGCAGTCGGACGGGCGGTGCCGGGGAGCTGTTTTTT,CASSRTGGAGELFF
few,TRBV5-1,16,TRBJ2-1,TRBD2,TGCGCCAGCAGCCCGACTAGCGGGGCCTCCTACAATGAGCAGTTCTTC,CASSPTSGASYNEQFF
few,TRBV7-9,13,TRBJ2-1,.,TGTGCCAGCAGCCTCGCCGCTACCTGGGAAGCGGGTTTC,CASSLAATWEAGF
many,TRBV27,17,TRBJ1-2,TRBD1,TGTGCCAGCAGCCCGAGGGGAGGGGGCCTTTGGGGATCCGGCTACACCTTC,CASSPRGGGLWGSGYTF
few,TRBV7-3,15,TRBJ2-1,.,TGTGCCAGCAGCCCCGGGACTTTACTCTACAATGAGCAGTTCTTC,CASSPGTLLYNEQFF
few,TRBV29-1,11,TRBJ2-7,.,TGCAGCGTCCCGGGACTCTTAGAGCAGTACTTC,CSVPGLLEQYF
many,TRBV20-1,15,TRBJ2-1,.,TGCAGTGCTAGGAAAGCGGGCTTCGCCTACAATGAGCAGTTCTTC,CSARKAGFAYNEQFF
few,TRBV19,15,TRBJ2-5,.,TGTGCCAGTAGTATGAGATCCGGGGGCGCGGAGACCCAGTACTTC,CASSMRSGGAETQYF
.,TRBV19,13,TRBJ1-6,TRBD1,TGTGCCACCTCGGGACAGGGGCATTCACCCCTCCACTTT,CATSGQGHSPLHF
many,TRBV21-1,16,TRBJ1-1,.,TGTGCCAGCAGCAAAGGAGCCCCGGGGGCGTACACTGAAGCTTTCTTT,CASSKGAPGAYTEAFF
.,TRBV30,12,TRBJ2-3,.,TGTGCCTGGGGTCCCCAGCAAGATACGCAGTATTTT,CAWGPQQDTQYF
.,TRBV24-1,11,TRBJ2-1,.,TGTGCCACCATGTTCCTCAATGAGCAGTTCTTC,CATMFLNEQFF
.,TRBV27,17,TRBJ2-1,TRBD2,TGTGCCAGCAGTTTAGATGGGACTAGACGATCCTACAATGAGCAGTTCTTC,CASSLDGTRRSYNEQFF
.,TRBV10-1,13,TRBJ2-5,.,TGCGCCAGCAGTGCGGGACTGCAAGAGACCCAGTACTTC,CASSAGLQETQYF
few,TRBV11-2,17,TRBJ2-1,TRBD2,TGTGCCAGCAGCCCCTGGACTAGCGGGATTATTAAAAATGAGCAGTTCTTC,CASSPWTSGIIKNEQFF
.,TRBV14,15,TRBJ1-3,.,TGTGCCAGCAGCAAAACTATCGAGCCTGGAAACACCATATATTTT,CASSKTIEPGNTIYF
few,TRBV6-1,15,TRBJ2-7,TRBD2,TGTGCCAGCAGTGAAAACGGGGGACTAGCCTACGAGCAGTACTTC,CASSENGGLAYEQYF
few,TRBV6-2/TRBV6-3,13,TRBJ2-4,.,TGTGCCGGGTCAACTAGCTCCAAAAACATTCAGTACTTC,CAGSTSSKNIQYF
.,TRBV6-2/TRBV6-3,14,TRBJ2-2,TRBD1,TGTGCCAGCGGACGACAGGGGAACACCGGGGAGCTGTTTTTT,CASGRQGNTGELFF
many,TRBV7-3,13,TRBJ2-3,.,TGTGCCAGCAGCTTAATGCGGGCAGATACGCAGTATTTT,CASSLMRADTQYF
many,TRBV18,14,TRBJ2-7,TRBD1,TGTGCCAGCTCACCCGGGACAGCTACCTACGAGCAGTACTTC,CASSPGTATYEQYF
.,TRBV20-1,15,TRBJ2-3,TRBD2,TGCAGTGCTAGAGTCGACCGGCCTAGCGGGTATACGCAGTATTTT,CSARVDRPSGYTQYF
.,TRBV27,15,TRBJ1-2,TRBD1,TGTGCCAGCTCAACACCCGGGACAGGGATATATGGCTACACCTTC,CASSTPGTGIYGYTF
.,TRBV5-1,16,TRBJ2-1,TRBD2,TGCGCCAGCAGCCCCAAAAGCGGGAGCGGCGACAATGAGCAGTTCTTC,CASSPKSGSGDNEQFF
.,TRBV3-1,15,TRBJ2-1,TRBD2,TGTGCCAGCAGGCTGACTAGCAGCTCCTACAATGAGCAGTTCTTC,CASRLTSSSYNEQFF
.,TRBV19,13,TRBJ2-7,.,TGTGCCAGTAGTGAGAGGTCCCCCTACGAGCAGTACTTC,CASSERSPYEQYF
many,TRBV7-2,16,TRBJ1-5,.,TGTGCCAGCAGCTTAGCGGGCTCCGAGATAAATCAGCCCCAGCATTTT,CASSLAGSEINQPQHF